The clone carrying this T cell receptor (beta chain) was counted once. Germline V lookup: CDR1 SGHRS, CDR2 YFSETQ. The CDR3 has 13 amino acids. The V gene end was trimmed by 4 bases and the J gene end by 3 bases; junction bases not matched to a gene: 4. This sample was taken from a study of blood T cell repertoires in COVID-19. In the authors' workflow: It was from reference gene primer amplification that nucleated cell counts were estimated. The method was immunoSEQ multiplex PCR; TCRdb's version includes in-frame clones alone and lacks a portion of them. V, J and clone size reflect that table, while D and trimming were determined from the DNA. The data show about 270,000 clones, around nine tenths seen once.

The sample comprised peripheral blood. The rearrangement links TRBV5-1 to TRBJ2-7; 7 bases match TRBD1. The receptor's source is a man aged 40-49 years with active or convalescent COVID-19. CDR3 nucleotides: TGCGCCAGCAGCCCTGGACAGGACTACGAGCAGTACTTC. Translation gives CASSPGQDYEQYF. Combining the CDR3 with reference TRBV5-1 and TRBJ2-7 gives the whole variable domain KAGVTQTPRYLIKTRGQQVTLSCSPISGHRSVSWYQQTPGQGLQFLFEYFSETQRNKGNFPGRFSGRQFSNSRSEMNVSTLELGDSALYLCASSPGQDYEQYFGPGTRLTVT.